Following are 9 T cell receptor beta chains from one sample sequenced in a study of blood T cell repertoires in COVID-19 (dated by TCRdb to 2018 to 2021). Library preparation used the immunoSEQ multiplex PCR assay. Drawn from immuneACCESS, this table holds only the in-frame rearrangements with V and J called that TCRdb kept. Clones are partly lost; checked studies trace under half to an unresolved V gene and leave the rest unexplained. This sample has about 270,000 clones in its table, and around 85% of those were observed once. The top ten constitute more than 1.4% of the sample. Sequenced: peripheral blood. The receptors come from a human donor with COVID-19, enrolled during active disease. The donor label of this sample is uncertain.

The V call is TRBV10-3, the J call TRBJ1-2; 7 bases align to TRBD1. Germline V gene data show CDR1 as ENHRY and CDR2 as SYGVKD. This CDR3 spans 15 amino acids. J was trimmed by 4 bases and V by 0 bases; bases with no gene match: 5. The CDR3 spells CAISESLGTAYGYTF. CDR3 in DNA: TGTGCCATCAGTGAGTCCTTAGGGACAGCCTATGGCTACACCTTC.

The chain has TRBV2 and TRBJ2-3; tentative D call: TRBD1 (6 bases). Looked up from germline, CDR1 is SNHLY and CDR2 is FYNNEI. V shed 4 bases and J shed 3 bases, with 14 bases lying between them. This CDR3 is built from 15 residues. The CDR3 sequence is CASSVSRGSTDTQYF. CDR3 nucleotide sequence: TGTGCCAGCAGTGTAAGCAGGGGAAGTACAGATACGCAGTATTTT.

This rearrangement joins TRBV7-8 to TRBJ2-1; 7 bases agree with TRBD2. In germline, CDR1 is SGHVS, CDR2 FQNEAQ. V was clipped by 1 base and J by 3 bases; unmatched bases: 12. The CDR3 length is 18 residues. In DNA form, the CDR3 reads TGTGCCAGCAGCTTAGTCGCAACTGGCGGGAGTCGCTACAATGAGCAGTTCTTC. Its protein is CASSLVATGGSRYNEQFF. The complete variable domain, with remaining parts taken from reference TRBV7-8 and TRBJ2-1, reads GAGVSQSPRYKVAKRGQDVALRCDPISGHVSLFWYQQALGQGPEFLTYFQNEAQLDKSGLPSDRFFAERPEGSVSTLKIQRTQQEDSAVYLCASSLVATGGSRYNEQFFGPGTRLTVL.

This sequence joins TRBV3-1 (or the pseudogene TRBV3-2) and TRBJ1-2; 12 bases agree with TRBD1. From germline, CDR1 is LGHDT and CDR2 YNNKEL (reference sequence). The CDR3 totals 15 residues. V shed 4 bases and J 8 bases; nucleotides not matched to a gene: 8. The CDR3: CASSPLGQGAKGYTF. The CDR3 nucleotides read TGTGCCAGCAGCCCACTGGGACAGGGGGCGAAGGGCTACACCTTC.

This clone was recorded a few times. The chain combines TRBV19 with TRBJ1-1, with D perhaps matching TRBD1 (5 bases). CDR3 length: 16 residues. CDR1 is LNHDA, CDR2 SQIVND, per germline (reference sequence). V was shortened by 3 bases and J by 1 base, with 15 bases between the two germline ends. Written as DNA, the CDR3 is TGTGCCAGTAGTATTCATCCGGGGGTGCCGAACACTGAAGCTTTCTTT. It translates to CASSIHPGVPNTEAFF.

The gene calls are TRBV4-3 and TRBJ2-7; D gene uncertain. V lost 4 bases and J 2 bases, leaving 9 bases between the germline ends. Germline CDR1 LGHNA, CDR2 YSLEER. The CDR3 has 13 residues. The CDR3 region is CASSPGRTYEQYF. DNA of the CDR3: TGCGCCAGCAGCCCCGGCAGGACCTACGAGCAGTACTTC.

The chain combines TRBV6-5 with TRBJ2-5; tentative D call: TRBD1 (5 bases). This CDR3 comprises 14 residues. Trimming removed 6 bases at V and 7 bases at J, with 18 bases between. From germline, CDR1 is MNHEY and CDR2 SVGAGI. The CDR3 nucleotides read TGTGCCAGCAGCCGACTGGGGCCCCAGGGGACCCAGTACTTC. Its protein is CASSRLGPQGTQYF.

The chain links TRBV11-3 to TRBJ2-3, with TRBD2 matching 14 bases. Germline V gene data show CDR1 as SGHNT and CDR2 as YENEEA. V dropped 4 bases and J dropped 1; count of bases not matched to a gene: 1. The CDR3 has 16 amino acids. The CDR3 sequence: CASSWGLAGGTDTQYF. CDR3 nucleotides: TGTGCCAGCAGCTGGGGACTAGCGGGAGGCACAGATACGCAGTATTTT.

Only a few counts were recorded for this clone. The chain employs TRBV29-1 and TRBJ2-7; TRBD1 agrees at 10 bases. The length of the CDR3 is 15 residues. The germline V gene encodes CDR1 SQVTM and CDR2 ANQGSEA. Trimming removed 6 bases from V and 3 bases from J; junction bases left unmatched: 11. The CDR3 DNA reads as TGCAGCGTCGTACCGGGACAGGGGCCGCTCTACGAGCAGTACTTC. Residues: CSVVPGQGPLYEQYF.